These 7 T cell receptor beta chains came from one sample sequenced in a study of cytomegalovirus exposure and HLA in healthy donors. Vbeta (60) and Jbeta (13) primers were used in the PCR. Sequencing used immunoSEQ multiplex PCR; TCRdb keeps in-frame clones, though not all of them. Of fewer than 200,000 clones detected, approximately 81% appear once; the ten largest clones hold approximately 0.98%. Sequencing was carried out using PBMCs. The source is a man between 25 and 39 years old in good health and CMV-seronegative.

V and J are TRBV4-1 and TRBJ1-2; D possibly corresponds to TRBD1 (5 bases). Trimming took off 4 bases at V and 0 bases at J, with 15 bases between the two ends. The germline gives CDR1 MGHRA, CDR2 YSYEKL. There are 16 residues in the CDR3. CDR3 in amino acids: CASSLTPTVTNYGYTF. Written as DNA, the CDR3 is TGCGCCAGCAGCCTAACCCCGACAGTCACTAACTATGGCTACACCTTC.

The chain combines TRBV7-9 with TRBJ2-6; 8 bases line up with TRBD1. Germline V CDR1 and CDR2: SEHNR, FQNEAQ (reference sequence). The CDR3 covers 16 residues. V was clipped by 3 bases and J by 1 base; unmatched bases: 2. CDR3 residues: CASSLTGASGANVLTF. The CDR3 nucleotides are TGTGCCAGCAGCTTGACAGGGGCATCTGGGGCCAACGTCCTGACTTTC.

This clone was seen a single time. The rearrangement joins TRBV13 to TRBJ1-1; 8 nucleotides line up with TRBD1. Unmatched junction bases numbered 1, after V lost 4 bases and J lost 0 bases. The CDR3 covers 14 residues. The germline V gene encodes CDR1 PRHDT and CDR2 FYEKMQ (reference sequence). CDR3 sequence reads: CASSSRGLNTEAFF. As DNA, the CDR3 is TGTGCCAGCAGCTCCAGGGGGCTGAACACTGAAGCTTTCTTT.

The V gene is TRBV9, the J gene TRBJ1-6; 7 bases map to TRBD1. The CDR3 consists of 15 residues. Germline values: CDR1 SGDLS, CDR2 YYNGEE. Germline trimming cut 0 bases from V and 7 bases from J; bases unmatched to any gene: 4. The CDR3 region is CASSVGQGENSPLHF. CDR3 DNA: TGTGCCAGCAGCGTAGGGCAGGGGGAAAATTCACCCCTCCACTTT.

V gene TRBV25-1 combines with J gene TRBJ1-2; D call uncertain. The CDR3 has 17 residues. Germline lookup yields CDR1 MGHDK and CDR2 SYGVNS. Between the trimmed V and J ends, which lost 1 base and 7 bases, there was a span of 22 bases. The CDR3 is CASSESGVYSGLGGYTF. DNA of the CDR3: TGTGCCAGCAGTGAATCCGGGGTCTATAGTGGGCTAGGTGGCTACACCTTC.

This clone was observed a handful of times. This rearrangement joins TRBV5-5 to TRBJ1-4, with 8 bases that match TRBD1. Germline V gene data show CDR1 as SGHKS and CDR2 as YYEKEE (reference sequence). V was pared by 8 bases and J by 8 bases, with 5 bases of the junction left unmatched. The CDR3 consists of 12 residues. The CDR3 sequence: CASGQGGEKLFF. The CDR3 DNA reads as TGTGCCAGTGGACAGGGTGGGGAAAAACTGTTTTTT.

This chain links TRBV7-9 with TRBJ2-5; 9 bases are a match to TRBD1. Trimming removed 5 bases from V and 5 bases from J; junction bases left unmatched: 9. There are 15 residues in the CDR3. CDR1 SEHNR and CDR2 FQNEAQ come from the germline V gene (reference sequence). The CDR3 loop reads CASSTWDRERETQYF. CDR3 bases: TGTGCCAGCAGCACGTGGGACAGGGAGCGGGAGACCCAGTACTTC.